This T cell receptor beta chain is drawn from a study of CD8 T cells in ankylosing spondylitis. Study findings and constraints: Apparently characteristic of ankylosing spondylitis blood was a TCR beta motif (roughly 8 highly homologous variants).

On this clonotype itself: Its target is not known.

Making the TCR beta libraries involved quantitative 5'-RACE with molecular barcodes. TCRdb reprocessed the 5' RACE reads via MiXCR and lists one record per CDR3 protein. The sample records roughly 350,000 distinct CDR3 sequences, roughly 8% being singletons. V lost 5 bases to trimming and J lost 5 bases; unmatched junction nucleotides: 2. The CDR3 length is 13 residues. From germline, CDR1 is SGHAT and CDR2 FQNNGV. Sequencing was performed on blood, either unsorted or a sorted T cell fraction (not recorded which). The J gene is TRBJ2-4, the V gene TRBV11-2; 8 nucleotides align to TRBD2. The sequence was collected from a male donor with ankylosing spondylitis. CDR3 protein: CASSTGGENIQYF. The CDR3 DNA follows: TGTGCCAGCAGCACGGGAGGGGAAAACATTCAGTACTTC.